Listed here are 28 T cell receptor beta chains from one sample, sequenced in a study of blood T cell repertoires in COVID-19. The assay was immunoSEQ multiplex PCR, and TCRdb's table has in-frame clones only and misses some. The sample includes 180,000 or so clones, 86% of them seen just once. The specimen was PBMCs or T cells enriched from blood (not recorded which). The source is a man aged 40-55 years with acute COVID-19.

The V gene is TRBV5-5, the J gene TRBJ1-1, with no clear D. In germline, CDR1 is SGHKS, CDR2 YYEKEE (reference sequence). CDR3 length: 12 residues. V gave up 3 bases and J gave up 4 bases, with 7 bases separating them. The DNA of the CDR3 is TGTGCCAGCAGCTCCTCGTCCACTGAAGCTTTCTTT. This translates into CASSSSSTEAFF.

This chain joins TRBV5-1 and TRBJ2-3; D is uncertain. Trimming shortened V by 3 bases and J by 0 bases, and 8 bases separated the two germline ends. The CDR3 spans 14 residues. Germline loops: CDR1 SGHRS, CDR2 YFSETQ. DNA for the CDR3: TGCGCCAGCAGCTCGGTTACTAGCACAGATACGCAGTATTTT. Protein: CASSSVTSTDTQYF.

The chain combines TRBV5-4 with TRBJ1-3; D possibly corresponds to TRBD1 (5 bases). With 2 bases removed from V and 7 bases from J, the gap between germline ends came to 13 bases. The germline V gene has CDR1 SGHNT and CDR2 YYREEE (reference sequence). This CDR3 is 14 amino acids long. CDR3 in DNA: TGTGCCAGCAGCTTAGCGGGAAAGGGGAACACCATATATTTT. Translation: CASSLAGKGNTIYF.

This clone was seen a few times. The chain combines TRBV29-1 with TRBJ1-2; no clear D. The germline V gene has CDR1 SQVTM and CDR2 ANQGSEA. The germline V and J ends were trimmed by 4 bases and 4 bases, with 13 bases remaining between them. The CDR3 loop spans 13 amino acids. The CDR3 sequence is CSVAVGGVYGYTF. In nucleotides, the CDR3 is TGCAGCGTTGCTGTCGGAGGCGTCTATGGCTACACCTTC.

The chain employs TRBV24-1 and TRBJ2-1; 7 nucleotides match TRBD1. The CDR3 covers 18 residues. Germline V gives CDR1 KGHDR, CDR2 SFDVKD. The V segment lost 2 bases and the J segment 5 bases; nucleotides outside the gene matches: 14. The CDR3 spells CATSDSDRTFLFDNEQFF. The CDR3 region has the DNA TGTGCCACCAGTGATTCGGACAGGACCTTTTTATTTGACAATGAGCAGTTCTTC.

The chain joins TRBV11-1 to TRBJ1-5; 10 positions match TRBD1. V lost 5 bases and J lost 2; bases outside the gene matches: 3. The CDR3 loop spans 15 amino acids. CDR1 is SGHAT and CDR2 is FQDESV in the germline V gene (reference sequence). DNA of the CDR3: TGTGCCAGCAGCCCTGGGACAGGGGGCAATCAGCCCCAGCATTTT. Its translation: CASSPGTGGNQPQHF.

CDR3 bases: TGTGCCAGCAGTTTTGGCGCGGGAATATCCTACAATGAGCAGTTCTTC. This translates into CASSFGAGISYNEQFF. The chain has TRBV27 and TRBJ2-1; a weak D match, TRBD2 (6 bases). The CDR3 is 16 residues long. The germline V gene encodes CDR1 MNHEY and CDR2 SMNVEV (reference sequence). The V and J ends lost 3 bases and 1 base respectively, with 13 bases between them.

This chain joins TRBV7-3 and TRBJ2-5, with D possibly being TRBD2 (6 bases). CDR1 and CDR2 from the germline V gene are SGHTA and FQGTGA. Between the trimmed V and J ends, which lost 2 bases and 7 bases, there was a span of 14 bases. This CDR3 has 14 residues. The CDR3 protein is CASSLGGTDGTQYF. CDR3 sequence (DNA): TGTGCCAGCAGCTTAGGGGGGACCGACGGGACCCAGTACTTC.

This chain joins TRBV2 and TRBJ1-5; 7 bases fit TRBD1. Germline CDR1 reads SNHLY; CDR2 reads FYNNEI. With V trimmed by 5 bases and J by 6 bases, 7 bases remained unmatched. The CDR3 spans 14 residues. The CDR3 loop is CASSSRQGGQPQHF. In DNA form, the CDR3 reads TGTGCCAGCAGTTCTAGACAGGGAGGTCAGCCCCAGCATTTT.

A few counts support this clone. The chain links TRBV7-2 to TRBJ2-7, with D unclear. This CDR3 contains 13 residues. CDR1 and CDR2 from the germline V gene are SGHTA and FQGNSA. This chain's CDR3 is CASQQSLGYEQYF. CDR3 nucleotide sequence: TGTGCAAGCCAACAGTCTCTCGGCTACGAGCAGTACTTC.

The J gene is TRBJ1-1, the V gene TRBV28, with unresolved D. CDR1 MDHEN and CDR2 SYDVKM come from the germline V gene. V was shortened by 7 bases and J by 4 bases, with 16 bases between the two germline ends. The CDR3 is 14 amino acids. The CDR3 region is CASKGGNLATEAFF. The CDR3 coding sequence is TGTGCCAGCAAGGGAGGTAATCTCGCCACTGAAGCTTTCTTT.

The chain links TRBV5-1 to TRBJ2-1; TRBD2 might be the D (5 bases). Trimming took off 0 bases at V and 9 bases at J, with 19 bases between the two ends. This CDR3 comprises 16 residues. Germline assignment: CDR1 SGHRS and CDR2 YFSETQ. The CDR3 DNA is TGCGCCAGCAGCTTGGGCCAGGCATTAAGCGGAAGTGAGCAGTTCTTC. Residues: CASSLGQALSGSEQFF.

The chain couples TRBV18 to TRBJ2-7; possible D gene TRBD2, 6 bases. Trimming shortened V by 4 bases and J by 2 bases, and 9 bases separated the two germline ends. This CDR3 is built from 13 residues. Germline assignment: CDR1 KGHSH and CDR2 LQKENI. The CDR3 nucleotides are TGTGCCAGCTCACAGACTAGTCCCTACGAGCAGTACTTC. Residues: CASSQTSPYEQYF.

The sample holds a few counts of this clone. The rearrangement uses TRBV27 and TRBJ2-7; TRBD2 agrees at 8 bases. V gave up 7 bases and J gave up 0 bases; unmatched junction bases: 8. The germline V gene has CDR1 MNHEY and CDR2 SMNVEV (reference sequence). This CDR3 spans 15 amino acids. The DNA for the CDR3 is TGTGCCAGCAAACTTAGCGGGACCTACTCCTACGAGCAGTACTTC. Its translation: CASKLSGTYSYEQYF.

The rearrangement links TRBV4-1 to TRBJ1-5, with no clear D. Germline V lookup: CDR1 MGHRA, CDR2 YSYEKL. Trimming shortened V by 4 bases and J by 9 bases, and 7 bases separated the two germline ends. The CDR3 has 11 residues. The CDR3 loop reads CASSPRRPQHF. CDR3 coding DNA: TGCGCCAGCAGCCCCCGGAGGCCCCAGCATTTT.

CDR3 bases: TGTGCCAGCAGGGGGCCAGATACGCAGTATTTT. This translates into CASRGPDTQYF. The chain recombines TRBV13 with TRBJ2-3, with a possible D match to TRBD1 (5 bases). CDR3 length: 11 amino acids. Germline V gene data show CDR1 as PRHDT and CDR2 as FYEKMQ (reference sequence). Trimming took 6 bases from V and 4 from J, leaving 5 bases between them.

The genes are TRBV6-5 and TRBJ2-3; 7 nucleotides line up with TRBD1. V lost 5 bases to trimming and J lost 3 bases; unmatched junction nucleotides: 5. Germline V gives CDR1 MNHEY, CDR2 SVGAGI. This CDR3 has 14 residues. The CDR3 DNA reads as TGTGCCAGCAGTCAGACAGGGAGTACAGATACGCAGTATTTT. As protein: CASSQTGSTDTQYF.

The CDR3 DNA reads TGTGCCTGGAACTTTAGGAGAGCGGGCGAGCAGTACTTC. It encodes CAWNFRRAGEQYF. V is TRBV30 and J is TRBJ2-7, with D possibly TRBD2 on 6 matching bases. The germline gives CDR1 GTSNPN, CDR2 SVGIG (reference sequence). This CDR3 is 13 amino acids long. V was cut by 4 bases and J by 6 bases, with 16 bases left in between.

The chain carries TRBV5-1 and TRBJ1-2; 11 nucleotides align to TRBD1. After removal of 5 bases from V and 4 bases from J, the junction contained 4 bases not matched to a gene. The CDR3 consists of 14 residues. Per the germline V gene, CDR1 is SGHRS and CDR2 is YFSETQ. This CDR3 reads CASRWGQGGYGYTF. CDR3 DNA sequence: TGCGCCAGCAGATGGGGACAGGGGGGCTATGGCTACACCTTC. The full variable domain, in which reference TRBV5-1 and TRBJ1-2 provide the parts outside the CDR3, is KAGVTQTPRYLIKTRGQQVTLSCSPISGHRSVSWYQQTPGQGLQFLFEYFSETQRNKGNFPGRFSGRQFSNSRSEMNVSTLELGDSALYLCASRWGQGGYGYTFGSGTRLTVV.

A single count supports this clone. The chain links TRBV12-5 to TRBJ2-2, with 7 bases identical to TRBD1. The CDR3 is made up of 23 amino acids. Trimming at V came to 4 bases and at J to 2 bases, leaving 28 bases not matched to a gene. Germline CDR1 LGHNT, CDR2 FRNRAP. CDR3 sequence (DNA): TGTGCTAGTGGTTCACCGACAGGGCGAGGGCTAAGGGGTCCCAAACTAAACACCGGGGAGCTGTTTTTT. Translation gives CASGSPTGRGLRGPKLNTGELFF. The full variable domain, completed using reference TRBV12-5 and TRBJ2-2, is DARVTQTPRHKVTEMGQEVTMRCQPILGHNTVFWYRQTMMQGLELLAYFRNRAPLDDSGMPKDRFSAEMPDATLATLKIQPSEPRDSAVYFCASGSPTGRGLRGPKLNTGELFFGEGSRLTVL.

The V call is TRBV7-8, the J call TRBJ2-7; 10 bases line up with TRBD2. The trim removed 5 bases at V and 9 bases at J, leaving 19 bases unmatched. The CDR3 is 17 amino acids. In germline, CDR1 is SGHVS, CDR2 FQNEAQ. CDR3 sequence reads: CASSPYALAGSNGGQYF. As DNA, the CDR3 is TGTGCCAGCAGCCCCTACGCACTAGCGGGATCCAACGGTGGGCAGTACTTC.

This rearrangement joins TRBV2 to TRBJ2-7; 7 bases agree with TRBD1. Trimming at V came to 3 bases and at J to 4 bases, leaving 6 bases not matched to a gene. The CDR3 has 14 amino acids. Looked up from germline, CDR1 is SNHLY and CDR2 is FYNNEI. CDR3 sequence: CASSDKGALYEQYF. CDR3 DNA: TGTGCCAGCAGTGATAAGGGGGCCCTTTACGAGCAGTACTTC.

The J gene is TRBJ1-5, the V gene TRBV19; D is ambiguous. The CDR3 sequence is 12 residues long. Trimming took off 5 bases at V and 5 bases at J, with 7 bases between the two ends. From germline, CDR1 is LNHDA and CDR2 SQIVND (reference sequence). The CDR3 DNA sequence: TGTGCCAGTAGTTTTCCCGATCAGCCCCAGCATTTT. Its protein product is CASSFPDQPQHF.

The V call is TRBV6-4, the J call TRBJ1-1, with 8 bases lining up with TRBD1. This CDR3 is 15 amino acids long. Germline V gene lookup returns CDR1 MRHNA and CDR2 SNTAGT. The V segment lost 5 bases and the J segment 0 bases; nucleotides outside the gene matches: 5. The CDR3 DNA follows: TGTGCCAGCAGTCCCCGACAGGGGATGAACACTGAAGCTTTCTTT. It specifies CASSPRQGMNTEAFF.

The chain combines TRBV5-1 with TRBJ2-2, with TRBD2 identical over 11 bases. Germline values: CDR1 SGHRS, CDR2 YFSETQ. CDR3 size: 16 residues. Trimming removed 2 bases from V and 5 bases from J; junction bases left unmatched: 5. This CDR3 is CASSLTASGRTGELFF. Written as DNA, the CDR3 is TGCGCCAGCAGCTTAACGGCTAGCGGGAGGACCGGGGAGCTGTTTTTT.

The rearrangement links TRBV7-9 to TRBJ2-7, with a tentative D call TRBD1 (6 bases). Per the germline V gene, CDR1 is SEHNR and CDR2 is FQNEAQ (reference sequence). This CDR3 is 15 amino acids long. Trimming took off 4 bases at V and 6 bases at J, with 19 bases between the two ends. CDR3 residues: CASSSAQQGFGEQYF. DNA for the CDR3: TGTGCCAGCAGCTCGGCACAACAGGGTTTCGGCGAGCAGTACTTC.

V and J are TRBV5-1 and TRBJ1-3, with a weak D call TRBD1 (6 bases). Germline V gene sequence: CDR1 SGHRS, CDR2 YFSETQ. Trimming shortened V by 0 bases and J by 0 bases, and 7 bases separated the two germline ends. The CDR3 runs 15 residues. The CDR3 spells CASSLGDISGNTIYF. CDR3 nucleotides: TGCGCCAGCAGCTTGGGGGACATCTCTGGAAACACCATATATTTT.

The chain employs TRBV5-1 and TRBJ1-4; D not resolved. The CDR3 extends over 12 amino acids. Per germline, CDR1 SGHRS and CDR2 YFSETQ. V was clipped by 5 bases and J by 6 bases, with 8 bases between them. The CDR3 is CASRRRDEKLFF. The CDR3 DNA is TGCGCCAGCAGAAGGAGGGATGAAAAACTGTTTTTT.